These T cell receptor beta chains were read from a single sample in a study of tumor-infiltrating lymphocytes in localized non-small cell lung cancer. The protocol was immunoSEQ multiplex PCR, while the TCRdb copy is restricted to in-frame clones and leaves out a portion. Here the sample spans fewer than 8,500 clones, 74% being singletons. The specimen was uninvolved lung tissue not adjacent to the tumor. Every receptor here comes from a human donor with non-small cell lung cancer. CDR3s include the opening cysteine and the closing phenylalanine or tryptophan. Fields, in order: J gene, V gene, D gene, clone size, CDR3 protein, CDR3 DNA. D genes are given only for firm matches. Clone size is not always given. Where it is, it says once, few, many or a class for expanded clones.

>TRBJ2-7|TRBV23-1|TRBD2|NA
CASSQPGLAGGPVNSEQYF
TGCGCCAGCAGTCAACCGGGACTAGCGGGGGGCCCCGTCAATTCCGAGCAGTACTTC
>TRBJ1-3|TRBV19|TRBD1|NA
CASRHTGARGNTIYF
TGTGCCAGTAGACACACAGGGGCTCGAGGAAACACCATATATTTT
>TRBJ2-3|TRBV11-3|TRBD2|NA
CASSQSGSSGISTDTQYF
TGTGCCAGCAGCCAGAGCGGGTCTAGCGGGATTAGCACAGATACGCAGTATTTT
>TRBJ2-5|TRBV6-1|TRBD2|NA
CASSKGLAGETQYF
TGTGCCAGCAGCAAGGGACTAGCGGGAGAGACCCAGTACTTC
>TRBJ1-1|TRBV9|NA|NA
CASSPATLNTEAFF
TGTGCCAGCAGCCCGGCGACCTTGAACACTGAAGCTTTCTTT
>TRBJ2-7|TRBV10-3|NA|NA
CAISESSDLWEQYF
TGTGCCATCAGTGAGTCGTCGGACCTTTGGGAGCAGTACTTC
>TRBJ2-3|TRBV10-3|NA|NA
CAISEGSGSTDTQYF
TGTGCCATCAGTGAGGGTAGCGGAAGCACAGATACGCAGTATTTT
>TRBJ2-7|TRBV7-8|TRBD2|once
CASSLVVTSGGEQYF
TGTGCCAGCAGCTTAGTGGTGACTAGCGGGGGAGAGCAGTACTTC
>TRBJ2-6|TRBV5-6|NA|NA
CASSSAGTGANVLTF
TGTGCCAGCAGCTCCGCGGGGACTGGGGCCAACGTCCTGACTTTC
>TRBJ1-6|TRBV19|NA|NA
CASRGPGQSSYNSPLHF
TGTGCCAGTAGGGGGCCCGGACAGAGCTCCTATAATTCACCCCTCCACTTT
>TRBJ1-5|TRBV19|NA|NA
CASSKSTGLNQPQHF
TGTGCCAGTAGTAAAAGCACAGGTCTCAATCAGCCCCAGCATTTT
>TRBJ2-3|TRBV18|NA|medium-sized
CASSPPTVRDTQYF
TGTGCCAGCTCACCACCGACAGTCCGAGATACGCAGTATTTT
>TRBJ1-3|TRBV4-2|NA|NA
CASSQEGTRNTIYF
TGTGCCAGCAGCCAAGAGGGCACGCGGAACACCATATATTTT
>TRBJ2-7|TRBV5-1|NA|NA
CASSLPMETDEQYF
TGCGCCAGCAGCTTGCCCATGGAGACAGACGAGCAGTACTTC
>TRBJ2-1|TRBV5-1|NA|NA
CASSLALSSSYNEQFF
TGCGCCAGCAGCTTGGCCCTATCTAGCTCCTACAATGAGCAGTTCTTC
>TRBJ2-7|TRBV5-1|NA|few
CASSLRQPLAYEQYF
TGCGCCAGCAGCTTGCGACAGCCCCTGGCCTACGAGCAGTACTTC
>TRBJ2-5|TRBV19|TRBD2|NA
CASSILYKGGREETQYF
TGTGCCAGTAGTATACTTTATAAGGGCGGGAGGGAAGAGACCCAGTACTTC
>TRBJ2-3|TRBV19|TRBD2|NA
CASSIKRTSGGIAWRTDTQYF
TGTGCCAGTAGTATAAAACGGACTAGCGGGGGGATCGCTTGGCGGACAGATACGCAGTATTTT
>TRBJ1-1|TRBV7-9|NA|NA
CASSLEALRLTYTEAFF
TGTGCCAGCAGCTTAGAAGCCTTGAGGCTAACCTACACTGAAGCTTTCTTT
>TRBJ1-5|TRBV5-6|NA|NA
CASSLQGSNQLQHF
TGTGCCAGCAGCTTGCAGGGAAGCAATCAGCTCCAGCATTTT
>TRBJ2-3|TRBV25-1|TRBD2|NA
CASSGLADDTQYF
TGTGCCAGCAGTGGACTAGCCGATGATACGCAGTATTTT
>TRBJ2-3|TRBV7-3|TRBD2|NA
CASSSRAGGRDTQYF
TGTGCCAGCAGCTCGAGAGCGGGGGGAAGGGATACGCAGTATTTT
>TRBJ1-6|TRBV28|NA|NA
CASKLGDSPLHF
TGTGCCAGCAAGCTGGGGGATTCACCCCTCCACTTT
>TRBJ1-2|TRBV7-2|TRBD1|NA
CASSLERTGRTDGYTF
TGTGCCAGCAGCTTAGAAAGGACAGGGCGAACGGATGGCTACACCTTC
>TRBJ2-7|TRBV11-2|NA|NA
CASSGRQGGTTREQYF
TGTGCCAGCAGCGGACGACAGGGTGGGACTACGCGCGAGCAGTACTTC
>TRBJ2-1|TRBV5-6|TRBD2|NA
CASTDVAGPYNEQFF
TGTGCCAGCACCGACGTAGCGGGACCCTACAATGAGCAGTTCTTC
>TRBJ1-1|TRBV6-6|TRBD1|NA
CASVNPGGGTEAFF
TGTGCCAGTGTAAATCCAGGGGGAGGGACTGAAGCTTTCTTT
>TRBJ2-5|TRBV2|NA|NA
CASSDGQIETQYF
TGTGCCAGCAGCGACGGACAGATTGAGACCCAGTACTTC
>TRBJ1-5|TRBV6-1|NA|NA
CASTKTQGNQPQHF
TGTGCCAGCACCAAGACCCAGGGTAATCAGCCCCAGCATTTT
>TRBJ2-4|TRBV5-6|NA|NA
CASSLIGLDQNIQYF
TGTGCCAGCAGCCTAATCGGTTTGGACCAAAACATTCAGTACTTC
>TRBJ1-3|TRBV5-1|NA|medium-sized
CASSLGQPQSSGNTIYF
TGCGCCAGCAGCTTAGGACAGCCCCAGAGCTCTGGAAACACCATATATTTT
>TRBJ1-2|TRBV5-1|NA|NA
CASSPGHLGNYGYTF
TGCGCCAGCAGCCCCGGACACCTGGGGAACTATGGCTACACCTTC
>TRBJ2-3|TRBV7-9|NA|once
CASSPTRRSNTDTQYF
TGTGCCAGCAGCCCCACACGACGGTCCAACACAGATACGCAGTATTTT
>TRBJ1-5|TRBV7-9|NA|once
CASNSAGAYNQPQHF
TGTGCCAGCAACTCGGCGGGGGCTTACAATCAGCCCCAGCATTTT
>TRBJ2-1|TRBV11-3|NA|NA
CASSLGVTEYNEQFF
TGTGCCAGCAGCTTAGGAGTAACCGAATACAATGAGCAGTTCTTC
>TRBJ2-2|TRBV6-6|TRBD1|NA
CASSLQGAPTGELFF
TGTGCCAGCAGTCTCCAGGGGGCGCCCACCGGGGAGCTGTTTTTT
>TRBJ1-2|TRBV15|TRBD1|NA
CATSNSRDRAGYTF
TGTGCCACCAGCAACTCCCGGGACAGGGCTGGCTACACCTTC